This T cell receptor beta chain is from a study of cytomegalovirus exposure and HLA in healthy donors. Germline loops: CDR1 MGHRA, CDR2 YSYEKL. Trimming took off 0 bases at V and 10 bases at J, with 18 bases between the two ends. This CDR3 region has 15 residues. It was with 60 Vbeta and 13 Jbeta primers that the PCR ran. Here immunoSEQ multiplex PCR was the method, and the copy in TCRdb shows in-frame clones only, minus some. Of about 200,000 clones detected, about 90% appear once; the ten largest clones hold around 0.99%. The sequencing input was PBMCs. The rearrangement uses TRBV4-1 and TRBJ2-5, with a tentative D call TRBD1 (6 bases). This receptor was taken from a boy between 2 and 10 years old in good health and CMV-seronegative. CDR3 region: CASSQDQGIPGIQYF. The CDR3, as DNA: TGCGCCAGCAGCCAAGATCAGGGGATTCCAGGGATCCAGTACTTC.